This is a list of T cell receptor beta chains from one sample in a study of regulatory T cells in long-lasting Graves disease. TCRdb fed the multiplex PCR reads into MiXCR, producing one record per CDR3 protein. The repertoire holds 500,000 to 700,000 distinct CDR3 sequences, with about 16% as singletons. The sample also formed part of further work on T cells in Graves' hyperthyroidism and ophthalmopathy.

The starting material was peripheral blood mononuclear cells (PBMCs), obtained at new diagnosis, from a patient treated with antithyroid drugs. These receptors were collected from a woman aged 25 to 39 with Graves disease. CDR3s include the opening cysteine and the closing phenylalanine or tryptophan. Each record gives: J gene, clone size, V gene, D gene, CDR3 DNA, CDR3 protein. D genes are given only for firm matches. Clone size is stated in some rows and not others, as once, few, many or a class when expanded.

>TRBJ1-5|-|TRBV28|-
TGTGCCAGCAGTTTGTTTCGGTTAAGTCCTGACAATCAGCCCCAGCATTTT
CASSLFRLSPDNQPQHF
>TRBJ2-7|few|TRBV20-1|TRBD1
TGCAGTGCTCTTCGGGACAGCTCCTACGAGCAGTACTTC
CSALRDSSYEQYF
>TRBJ1-5|-|TRBV28|-
TGTGCCAGCAGCCAACCGTGGAATCAGCCCCAGCATTTT
CASSQPWNQPQHF
>TRBJ1-5|many|TRBV28|-
TGTGCCAGCAGAGAGGGACACCGCAATCAGCCCCAGCATTTT
CASREGHRNQPQHF
>TRBJ2-5|-|TRBV6-1|-
TGTGCCAGTGTACAGCAAGAGACCCAGTACTTC
CASVQQETQYF
>TRBJ2-7|-|TRBV24-1|TRBD1
TGTGCCACCAGTGAGTCTCCGGGACAGGGGGGATACGAGCAGTACTTC
CATSESPGQGGYEQYF
>TRBJ1-3|many|TRBV2|-
TGTGCCAGCAGTGATGGGGGCCACTCCTCTGGAAACACCATATATTTT
CASSDGGHSSGNTIYF
>TRBJ1-6|many|TRBV7-3|-
TGTGCCAGCAGCAATAACCCAGGCGAGGGACCCCTCCACTTT
CASSNNPGEGPLHF
>TRBJ2-1|few|TRBV24-1|TRBD2
TGTGCCACCAGTGAGACCTCGACTAGCGGAAACAATGAGCAGTTCTTC
CATSETSTSGNNEQFF
>TRBJ1-2|few|TRBV20-1|-
TGCAGTGCGCTGGACTGGGCGGGTAACTATGGCTACACCTTC
CSALDWAGNYGYTF
>TRBJ1-4|few|TRBV28|-
TGTGCCAGCAGGAATTGGGTGTCTAATGAAAAACTGTTTTTT
CASRNWVSNEKLFF
>TRBJ1-1|many|TRBV10-3|-
TGTGCCATCAAGCCAGGGAGAGGAAGTACGGACACTGAAGCTTTCTTT
CAIKPGRGSTDTEAFF
>TRBJ2-1|many|TRBV12-3/TRBV12-4|TRBD2
TGTGCCAGCAACCATGGACTAGCTTCCTACAATGAGCAGTTCTTC
CASNHGLASYNEQFF
>TRBJ2-7|few|TRBV13|-
TGTGCCAGCAGCGATGGAGAGGGAGCCTCCGAGCAGTACTTC
CASSDGEGASEQYF
>TRBJ2-1|many|TRBV11-3|-
TGTGCCAGCAGCTTAGGAGGGCGGGGCGATGAGCAGTTCTTC
CASSLGGRGDEQFF
>TRBJ2-7|once|TRBV15|TRBD1
TGTGCCACCAGTAGAGGTTTAGTCACAGGGGGCGACTACGAGCAGTACTTC
CATSRGLVTGGDYEQYF
>TRBJ2-7|-|TRBV27|-
TGTGCCACCTCAGCCGGCGGGTACGAGCAGTACTTC
CATSAGGYEQYF
>TRBJ1-2|few|TRBV19|-
TGTGCCAGTAGTCTCGACCTCCGGGGGGCTAATGGCTACACCTTC
CASSLDLRGANGYTF
>TRBJ2-3|-|TRBV29-1|TRBD2
TGCAGCGTTGAAGGGGTTAGCGGGAAGCGCACAGATACGCAGTATTTT
CSVEGVSGKRTDTQYF
>TRBJ2-1|many|TRBV7-3|-
TGTGCCAGCAGCCCGGGGGGGACAGGGTACAATGAGCAGTTCTTC
CASSPGGTGYNEQFF
>TRBJ2-1|many|TRBV28|TRBD1
TGTGCCAGCAGTCCTATAATGGACAGGCGGAATGAGCAGTTCTTC
CASSPIMDRRNEQFF
>TRBJ1-1|many|TRBV29-1|TRBD1
TGCAGCGTTAGCAGGGGGCCGAACACTGAAGCTTTCTTT
CSVSRGPNTEAFF
>TRBJ1-4|many|TRBV2|-
TGTGCCAGCAGTGAGTTCCAAACCGGGGAAAAACTGTTTTTT
CASSEFQTGEKLFF
>TRBJ2-5|-|TRBV11-2|-
TGTGCCAGCAGCTTAGCATCGTTGGGGGGAACTGAGACCCAGTACTTC
CASSLASLGGTETQYF
>TRBJ1-1|few|TRBV9|-
TGTGCCAGCAGCGTAAAACATTCTGGGGCCCACACTGAAGCTTTCTTT
CASSVKHSGAHTEAFF
>TRBJ2-3|many|TRBV6-1|-
TGTGCCAGCGGCCAAGGGGCGCTTGCAGATACGCAGTATTTT
CASGQGALADTQYF
>TRBJ2-7|many|TRBV6-2/TRBV6-3|TRBD2
TGTGCCAGCAGTCGGGGGGGCTCCTACGAGCAGTACTTC
CASSRGGSYEQYF
>TRBJ2-7|many|TRBV11-2|-
TGTGCCAGCAGCCCCTGGGTCGGCTATGAAGTATCCTACGAGCAGTACTTC
CASSPWVGYEVSYEQYF
>TRBJ1-4|many|TRBV2|-
TGTGCCAGCGGACCCCCCCTCGTACTGTTTTTT
CASGPPLVLFF